This T cell receptor beta chain was captured in a study of shared T cell receptors in the human thymus. Some clones are missing from TCRdb's copy, which holds only in-frame ones; the method was immunoSEQ multiplex PCR. The sample yields about 500,000 clones, about 80% seen once. Germline loops: CDR1 SGHDN, CDR2 FVKESK. This CDR3 has 14 residues. Losses at the gene ends were 5 bases for V and 3 bases for J; bases not matched to a gene: 3. The sample was also reused in another study, on human thymus T cells. As reported in that work: The study used thymus tissue resected during corrective heart surgery. There appeared to be biased usage of V and J genes in thymic and blood repertoires. Related research has reported that thymic repertoires overlap highly among unrelated individuals.

The V and J genes are TRBV14 and TRBJ2-7; 11 nucleotides agree with TRBD2. The sequenced sample was thymocytes. This clonotype originated in a boy in the first two years of life with a congenital heart defect. The CDR3 nucleotides read TGTGCCAGCAGCATAGCGGGAGGGTACTACGAGCAGTACTTC. The encoded protein is CASSIAGGYYEQYF.